A single sample gave rise to the 14 T cell receptor beta chains below, sequenced in a study of CD8+ T cells in alopecia areata. Investigators isolated RNA and reverse transcribed it into cDNA to act as the sequencing template. Data came from immunoSEQ multiplex PCR; TCRdb stores just in-frame clones and leaves some out. Counted here are 30,000 to 35,000 clones, about 60% occurring once; the ten biggest clones make up almost 40%. The sequenced material came from NKG2D-high CD8+ T cells sorted from blood. The source of these receptors is a human donor with alopecia areata.

The V and J genes are TRBV5-1 and TRBJ2-7, with 8 bases aligning to TRBD2. Germline V gene lookup returns CDR1 SGHRS and CDR2 YFSETQ. The length of the CDR3 is 15 residues. The V gene end was trimmed by 0 bases and the J gene end by 2 bases; junction bases not matched to a gene: 4. CDR3 nucleotide sequence: TGCGCCAGCAGCTTGGCGGCGGGGGGTCCCTACGAGCAGTACTTC. Amino acid sequence: CASSLAAGGPYEQYF.

A few counts support this clone. The CDR3 here is CAISESRLAGLDDNEQFF. The DNA of the CDR3 is TGTGCCATCAGTGAGTCCCGACTAGCGGGATTGGACGACAATGAGCAGTTCTTC. The chain recombines TRBV10-3 with TRBJ2-1, with 11 bases fitting TRBD2. CDR1 and CDR2 from the germline V gene are ENHRY and SYGVKD. The CDR3 extends over 18 amino acids. V lost 0 bases to trimming and J lost 5 bases; unmatched junction nucleotides: 9.

DNA for the CDR3: TGTGCCATCAGTGAGTCCCCGGAGGGCTACGAGCAGTACTTC. Translation: CAISESPEGYEQYF. V is TRBV10-3 and J is TRBJ2-7, with D tentatively TRBD2 (6 bases). This CDR3 region has 14 residues. In germline, CDR1 is ENHRY, CDR2 SYGVKD. Trimming removed 0 bases at V and 3 bases at J, with 9 bases between.

The chain is built from TRBV5-1 and TRBJ2-1; unclear D gene. Trimming left V 5 bases short and J 5 bases short, with 8 bases between. Germline loops: CDR1 SGHRS, CDR2 YFSETQ. The length of the CDR3 is 12 residues. For the CDR3, the DNA is TGCGCCAGCAGGCAGGTTAACAATGAGCAGTTCTTC. It encodes CASRQVNNEQFF.

The V gene is TRBV2, the J gene TRBJ2-5; no clear D gene. The V gene lost 4 bases and the J gene lost 3 bases, with 9 bases spanning the gap. This CDR3 has 13 amino acids. Germline CDR1 SNHLY, CDR2 FYNNEI. The CDR3 sequence is CASSATLEETQYF. In DNA form, the CDR3 reads TGTGCCAGCAGTGCCACCCTCGAAGAGACCCAGTACTTC.

The V call is TRBV28, the J call TRBJ2-1; D remains unclear. V gave up 0 bases and J gave up 6 bases, with 6 bases separating them. Germline CDR1 MDHEN, CDR2 SYDVKM. The length of the CDR3 is 13 residues. DNA of the CDR3: TGTGCCAGCAGTTTATGGGTTGGCAATGAGCAGTTCTTC. Its protein is CASSLWVGNEQFF.

The rearrangement links TRBV7-8 to TRBJ1-4; D unclear. The CDR3 runs 16 residues. Deletions cut 5 bases from V and 3 bases from J, with 16 bases between. Germline V gene data show CDR1 as SGHVS and CDR2 as FQNEAQ. As DNA, the CDR3 is TGTGCCAGCAGCCCGTACGGACGGAGGGCTAATGAAAAACTGTTTTTT. Translating gives CASSPYGRRANEKLFF. Variable domain in full (rest from reference TRBV7-8 and TRBJ1-4): GAGVSQSPRYKVAKRGQDVALRCDPISGHVSLFWYQQALGQGPEFLTYFQNEAQLDKSGLPSDRFFAERPEGSVSTLKIQRTQQEDSAVYLCASSPYGRRANEKLFFGSGTQLSVL.

A few counts support this clone. The V gene is TRBV7-9, the J gene TRBJ2-1; no clear D. V dropped 7 bases and J dropped 6 bases, with 1 base sitting between them. The CDR3 contains 9 residues. Per germline, CDR1 SEHNR and CDR2 FQNEAQ (reference sequence). This CDR3 is CASTNEQFF. CDR3 nucleotides: TGTGCCAGCACCAATGAGCAGTTCTTC. The full variable domain, with the rest looked up from reference TRBV7-9 and TRBJ2-1, is DTGVSQNPRHKITKRGQNVTFRCDPISEHNRLYWYRQTLGQGPEFLTYFQNEAQLEKSRLLSDRFSAERPKGSFSTLEIQRTEQGDSAMYLCASTNEQFFGPGTRLTVL.

The chain uses TRBV28 and TRBJ2-7; the D gene could be TRBD1 or TRBD2 (5 bases each). CDR3 length equals 14 residues. Germline CDR1 and CDR2: MDHEN and SYDVKM. V lost 5 bases to trimming and J lost 0 bases, with 11 bases between them. The CDR3 DNA reads TGTGCCAGCAGTAAGAGGGGTAACTCCTACGAGCAGTACTTC. It translates to CASSKRGNSYEQYF. Supplemented by reference TRBV28 and TRBJ2-7, the full variable domain reads DVKVTQSSRYLVKRTGEKVFLECVQDMDHENMFWYRQDPGLGLRLIYFSYDVKMKEKGDIPEGYSVSREKKERFSLILESASTNQTSMYLCASSKRGNSYEQYFGPGTRLTVT.

This sequence joins TRBV7-9 and TRBJ1-6, with D maybe TRBD1 (6 bases). The CDR3 is 13 residues long. Germline V gene lookup returns CDR1 SEHNR and CDR2 FQNEAQ (reference sequence). Trimming removed 6 bases at V and 9 bases at J, with 12 bases between. The DNA of the CDR3 is TGTGCCAGCAGACAGGGTGGGGGTTCACCCCTCCACTTT. This gives the protein CASRQGGGSPLHF.

This clone appeared a few times. The chain has TRBV7-9 and TRBJ2-4, with D perhaps matching TRBD2 (5 bases). The CDR3 length is 14 residues. Germline CDR1 SEHNR, CDR2 FQNEAQ (reference sequence). The V gene lost 5 bases and the J gene lost 7 bases, with 15 bases spanning the gap. Written as DNA, the CDR3 is TGTGCCAGCAGCCCCGGGATGGGGATGAACATTCAGTACTTC. This sequence encodes CASSPGMGMNIQYF.

This clone was detected a few times. The chain has TRBV7-9 and TRBJ1-1, with 12 bases identical to TRBD1. Per the germline V gene, CDR1 is SEHNR and CDR2 is FQNEAQ (reference sequence). J was trimmed by 5 bases and V by 5 bases; bases with no gene match: 6. This CDR3 comprises 15 residues. The CDR3 region is CASSPGTGGGTEAFF. The DNA for the CDR3 is TGTGCCAGCAGCCCCGGGACAGGGGGCGGAACTGAAGCTTTCTTT. Looking up the rest from reference TRBV7-9 and TRBJ1-1 gives the full variable domain: DTGVSQNPRHKITKRGQNVTFRCDPISEHNRLYWYRQTLGQGPEFLTYFQNEAQLEKSRLLSDRFSAERPKGSFSTLEIQRTEQGDSAMYLCASSPGTGGGTEAFFGQGTRLTVV.

The chain uses TRBV29-1 and TRBJ2-7; 7 nucleotides match TRBD1. Trimming removed 5 bases from V and 3 bases from J; junction bases left unmatched: 10. The CDR3 has 14 amino acids. Germline V CDR1 and CDR2: SQVTM, ANQGSEA. In DNA, the CDR3 is TGCAGCGTTCCCGGGGACAGCCCCGGCTACGAGCAGTACTTC. It translates to CSVPGDSPGYEQYF.

The table lists this clone with a few counts. The chain links TRBV28 to TRBJ2-3, with TRBD2 matching over 7 bases. This CDR3 region has 14 residues. Per the germline V gene, CDR1 is MDHEN and CDR2 is SYDVKM. V gave up 6 bases and J gave up 3 bases; unmatched junction bases: 6. CDR3 nucleotides: TGTGCCAGCAGACACCGGACTAGAACAGATACGCAGTATTTT. Translated, it gives CASRHRTRTDTQYF. The full variable domain, completed using reference TRBV28 and TRBJ2-3, is DVKVTQSSRYLVKRTGEKVFLECVQDMDHENMFWYRQDPGLGLRLIYFSYDVKMKEKGDIPEGYSVSREKKERFSLILESASTNQTSMYLCASRHRTRTDTQYFGPGTRLTVL.